This T cell receptor beta chain was identified in a study of blood T cell repertoires in COVID-19. As for the study in general: T cells, B-cell-depleted T cells, or PBMCs provided the cDNA or gDNA that served as material.

Repertoires were generated with immunoSEQ multiplex PCR, while TCRdb's copy carries only in-frame clones and drops some. The sample has approximately 150,000 clones; just under 90% are singletons. Germline assignment: CDR1 SGHRS and CDR2 YFSETQ. V trimming: 5 bases; J trimming: 5 bases; junction bases outside the gene matches: 9. The CDR3 length is 14 residues. The specimen was peripheral blood. V gene TRBV5-1 combines with J gene TRBJ2-5, with TRBD1 matching 7 bases. This sequence originates from a woman aged 45-65 years with active or convalescent COVID-19. The CDR3 is CASSITGASETQYF. The CDR3 nucleotides read TGCGCCAGCAGTATTACAGGGGCTTCGGAGACCCAGTACTTC.